The 25 T cell receptor beta chains presented below share a single source sample, sequenced in a study of vaccination and CD4 T cells after COVID-19. Antigens of these TCRs are unknown. Treatment of the sample: roughly 11-day PBMC culture with coronavirus spike peptide pools or control peptides (ViraFEST assay). Sequencing of DNA taken from cultured CD4+ T cells relied on the Oncomine TCR Beta short-read assay. TCRdb fed the PCR reads into MiXCR, producing one record per CDR3 protein. The sample shows fewer than 20,000 distinct CDR3 sequences, 44% of them seen only once. Material: CD4+ T cells from blood, cultured in vitro. The source is a human donor who had recovered from COVID-19.

The chain employs TRBV10-3 and TRBJ2-1, with D perhaps assigned TRBD1 or TRBD2 (5 bases each). The germline V and J ends were trimmed by 0 bases and 11 bases, with 8 bases remaining between them. CDR1 is ENHRY, CDR2 SYGVKD, per germline. The CDR3 has 12 residues. Here the CDR3 reads CAISESRDQQFF. The CDR3 region has the DNA TGTGCCATCAGTGAGTCCAGGGACCAGCAGTTCTTC.

The chain joins TRBV2 to TRBJ2-1; TRBD1 matches 8 bases. This CDR3 contains 13 residues. Trimming cost V 6 bases and J 5 bases; bases outside gene matches: 3. CDR1 is SNHLY and CDR2 is FYNNEI in the germline V gene. Written as DNA, the CDR3 is TGTGCCAGCAGGGACAGGGTTGACAATGAGCAGTTCTTC. Protein product: CASRDRVDNEQFF.

This chain joins TRBV30 and TRBJ2-1; D is uncertain. Germline values: CDR1 GTSNPN, CDR2 SVGIG (reference sequence). Trimming removed 0 bases at V and 5 bases at J, with 8 bases between. The CDR3 is 13 residues long. As DNA, the CDR3 is TGTGCCTGGAGTGTATCACAGCACAATGAGCAGTTCTTC. It encodes CAWSVSQHNEQFF.

This clonotype has more than one count but fewer than ten. The chain employs TRBV18 and TRBJ1-5; D perhaps matches TRBD1 (5 bases). Germline-derived CDR1 and CDR2 are KGHSH and LQKENI. The CDR3 covers 13 residues. V was trimmed by 8 bases and J by 0 bases, leaving 8 bases between them. The CDR3 nucleotides are TGTGCCAGCGCCAGGGATAGCAATCAGCCCCAGCATTTT. Residues: CASARDSNQPQHF. Full variable domain (missing parts from reference TRBV18 and TRBJ1-5): NAGVMQNPRHLVRRRGQEARLRCSPMKGHSHVYWYRQLPEEGLKFMVYLQKENIIDESGMPKERFSAEFPKEGPSILRIQQVVRGDSAAYFCASARDSNQPQHFGDGTRLSIL.

The rearrangement links TRBV6-1 to TRBJ1-2, with D perhaps TRBD1 (6 bases). The CDR3 extends over 15 amino acids. The germline gives CDR1 MNHNS, CDR2 SASEGT. V was pared by 5 bases and J by 4 bases, with 17 bases between. The CDR3 reads CASSPREPGAYGYTF. As DNA, the CDR3 is TGTGCCAGCAGTCCCCGTGAACCAGGGGCCTATGGCTACACCTTC.

This clonotype was counted a few times. The chain is built from TRBV10-1 and TRBJ2-7; TRBD1 or TRBD2 may be the D gene (6 bases each). The germline CDR1 and CDR2 sequences are WNHNN and SYGVQD (reference sequence). V lost 0 bases and J 3 bases, leaving 9 bases between the germline ends. CDR3 length equals 14 residues. The CDR3 is CASSESGGLYEQYF. CDR3 sequence (DNA): TGCGCCAGCAGTGAGTCTGGGGGGCTCTACGAGCAGTACTTC.

This clonotype occurred a few times. V and J are TRBV4-1 and TRBJ2-1; 8 bases agree with TRBD2. Losses at the gene ends were 5 bases for V and 5 bases for J; bases not matched to a gene: 17. Germline assignment: CDR1 MGHRA and CDR2 YSYEKL. The CDR3 covers 18 residues. The DNA of the CDR3 is TGCGCCAGCAGCTCTTCGACGAAATTAGCGGGGAGAGACAATGAGCAGTTCTTC. It specifies CASSSSTKLAGRDNEQFF.

The chain is built from TRBV2 and TRBJ2-1; D call uncertain. There are 13 residues in the CDR3. Germline-derived CDR1 and CDR2 are SNHLY and FYNNEI. With 3 bases removed from V and 10 bases from J, the gap between germline ends came to 13 bases. This CDR3 reads CASSDPPGREQFF. CDR3 nucleotides: TGTGCCAGCAGTGATCCCCCGGGTCGCGAGCAGTTCTTC.

The chain links TRBV5-1 to TRBJ2-7, with TRBD1 matching 12 bases. V trimming: 4 bases; J trimming: 6 bases; junction bases outside the gene matches: 5. Germline V gene lookup returns CDR1 SGHRS and CDR2 YFSETQ. CDR3 length: 14 residues. The CDR3, as DNA: TGCGCCAGCAGCGGAGGGACAGGGGGCGGCGAGCAGTACTTC. As protein: CASSGGTGGGEQYF. Based on the CDR3 plus reference TRBV5-1 and TRBJ2-7, the full variable domain is KAGVTQTPRYLIKTRGQQVTLSCSPISGHRSVSWYQQTPGQGLQFLFEYFSETQRNKGNFPGRFSGRQFSNSRSEMNVSTLELGDSALYLCASSGGTGGGEQYFGPGTRLTVT.

The chain is built from TRBV27 and TRBJ2-7; TRBD1 matches 8 bases. With V trimmed by 6 bases and J by 5 bases, 3 bases remained unmatched. The CDR3 spans 12 residues. Germline V gene lookup returns CDR1 MNHEY and CDR2 SMNVEV (reference sequence). The CDR3 loop reads CASSPDRDEQYF. DNA of the CDR3: TGTGCCAGCAGCCCGGACAGGGACGAGCAGTACTTC.

The V gene is TRBV18, the J gene TRBJ2-7, with 7 bases aligning to TRBD1. V lost 8 bases to trimming and J lost 0 bases; unmatched junction nucleotides: 13. The CDR3 is made up of 16 amino acids. CDR1 is KGHSH and CDR2 is LQKENI in the germline V gene. CDR3 coding DNA: TGTGCCAGCAGTTACACAGGGGCCGCCCTCTCCTACGAGCAGTACTTC. This codes for CASSYTGAALSYEQYF.

The V call is TRBV27, the J call TRBJ1-5; 9 bases line up with TRBD1. The J segment lost 4 bases and the V segment lost 3 bases, leaving 7 bases of the junction unmatched. There are 16 residues in the CDR3. CDR1 is MNHEY, CDR2 SMNVEV, per germline (reference sequence). The CDR3 region is CASSFKLGQGNQPQHF. The CDR3 coding sequence is TGTGCCAGCAGTTTCAAATTGGGACAGGGTAATCAGCCCCAGCATTTT.

The V call is TRBV20-1, the J call TRBJ2-7; D is uncertain. The V gene lost 6 bases and the J gene lost 3 bases, with 9 bases spanning the gap. Looked up from germline, CDR1 is DFQATT and CDR2 is SNEGSKA (reference sequence). The CDR3 spans 11 residues. In DNA form, the CDR3 reads TGCAGTGCAAAAAACGACTACGAGCAGTACTTC. This encodes CSAKNDYEQYF.

This clonotype came up a few times. The chain joins TRBV18 to TRBJ2-7; no firm D call. Trimming removed 3 bases from V and 6 bases from J, with 12 bases in between. The CDR3 contains 13 residues. Germline V CDR1 and CDR2: KGHSH, LQKENI. The CDR3 sequence is CASSPPSAREQYF. As DNA, the CDR3 is TGTGCCAGCTCACCCCCGTCAGCTCGCGAGCAGTACTTC.

The V call is TRBV29-1, the J call TRBJ2-3, with D perhaps TRBD2 (6 bases). The CDR3 runs 13 residues. CDR1 and CDR2 (germline): SQVTM, ANQGSEA. Trimming left V 8 bases short and J 5 bases short, with 17 bases between. The CDR3 region has the DNA TGCAGCTTGACGGGAGAGTTCGGAGATACGCAGTATTTT. Protein product: CSLTGEFGDTQYF.

The chain employs TRBV2 and TRBJ1-6; D might be TRBD1 (5 bases). This CDR3 contains 15 residues. Trimming stripped 5 bases from V and 6 bases from J, with 14 bases between. Germline CDR1 and CDR2: SNHLY and FYNNEI. CDR3 DNA sequence: TGTGCCAGCAGTACGCCGCGGGGGGTTAATTCACCCCTCCACTTT. Amino acid sequence: CASSTPRGVNSPLHF.

This chain links TRBV2 with TRBJ2-5; possibly TRBD1 for D (5 bases). Germline CDR1 is SNHLY and CDR2 is FYNNEI. CDR3 length: 13 amino acids. V was pared by 7 bases and J by 2 bases, with 11 bases between. This CDR3 is CASKTVIQETQYF. The CDR3 nucleotides read TGTGCCAGCAAGACAGTTATACAAGAGACCCAGTACTTC.

This rearrangement joins TRBV19 to TRBJ2-5; 15 bases line up with TRBD2. CDR1 and CDR2 (germline): LNHDA, SQIVND (reference sequence). CDR3 length equals 14 residues. V trimming: 6 bases; J trimming: 10 bases; junction bases outside the gene matches: 6. CDR3 DNA: TGTGCCAGTAGGCCCGGGACTAGCGGGAGGAACCAGTACTTC. Translated, it gives CASRPGTSGRNQYF.

This clonotype was seen a handful of times. The chain joins TRBV20-1 to TRBJ1-1; tentative D call: TRBD1 (5 bases). The CDR3 runs to 13 residues. V gave up 5 bases and J gave up 2 bases, with 12 bases separating them. The germline CDR1 and CDR2 sequences are DFQATT and SNEGSKA (reference sequence). The CDR3 DNA is TGCAGTGCTGCGGGGGGTCAAAACACTGAAGCTTTCTTT. This sequence encodes CSAAGGQNTEAFF.

The chain combines TRBV12-3 or TRBV12-4 with TRBJ2-7, with unresolved D. Trimming left V 1 base short and J 4 bases short, with 11 bases between. This CDR3 comprises 14 residues. The DNA of the CDR3 is TGTGCCAGCAGTTTAGAGGTGGGATCTTACGAGCAGTACTTC. Translation: CASSLEVGSYEQYF.

This clonotype was observed a single time. The chain carries TRBV30 and TRBJ2-3; 7 nucleotides match TRBD1. Per germline, CDR1 GTSNPN and CDR2 SVGIG (reference sequence). This CDR3 has 14 amino acids. The ends lost 4 bases at V and 0 bases at J; junction bases unmatched: 4. DNA of the CDR3: TGTGCCTGGAACAGGGGTACTAGCACAGATACGCAGTATTTT. Translated, it gives CAWNRGTSTDTQYF.

The V call is TRBV20-1, the J call TRBJ2-5; 13 nucleotides line up with TRBD2. J gave up 5 bases and V 6 bases, and 6 bases lay outside the gene matches. This CDR3 is built from 14 residues. CDR1 DFQATT and CDR2 SNEGSKA come from the germline V gene (reference sequence). CDR3: CSAPGLAGRETQYF. The DNA of the CDR3 is TGCAGTGCCCCGGGACTAGCGGGAAGGGAGACCCAGTACTTC.

The CDR3 sequence: CASSHEIAGSNEQFF. In nucleotides, the CDR3 is TGTGCCAGCAGCCATGAGATAGCGGGATCCAATGAGCAGTTCTTC. The chain combines TRBV6-2 or TRBV6-3 with TRBJ2-1, with 8 bases that match TRBD2. V lost 6 bases to trimming and J lost 6 bases; unmatched junction nucleotides: 10. In germline, CDR1 is MNHEY, CDR2 SVGEGT. The CDR3 is made up of 15 amino acids.

V usage is TRBV5-1 and J usage is TRBJ1-4; a possible D gene is TRBD1 (6 bases). This CDR3 contains 16 residues. Germline V gives CDR1 SGHRS, CDR2 YFSETQ. Between the trimmed V and J ends, which lost 2 bases and 2 bases, there was a span of 13 bases. CDR3 region: CASSLSYRATNEKLFF. CDR3 in DNA: TGCGCCAGCAGCTTATCTTACAGGGCGACTAATGAAAAACTGTTTTTT.

The V and J genes are TRBV5-4 and TRBJ2-5; tentatively, D is TRBD1 (6 bases). This CDR3 has 14 amino acids. The germline CDR1 and CDR2 sequences are SGHNT and YYREEE (reference sequence). V was trimmed by 4 bases and J by 1 base, leaving 11 bases between them. In DNA, the CDR3 is TGTGCCAGCAGCACCGGACAGAGCCAAGAGACCCAGTACTTC. It yields the protein CASSTGQSQETQYF.